Listed below are T cell receptor beta chains from one sample, sequenced in a study of T cell responses to AZD1222 COVID-19 vaccine. Libraries were prepared by immunoSEQ multiplex PCR; TCRdb keeps only in-frame clonotypes and omits some of them. This table has under 140,000 clones, 80% to 95% appearing once. The material was peripheral blood, obtained on day 0 of AZD1222 vaccination. The source is an adult in good health. The CDR3 runs from the conserved cysteine through the conserved F or W. Fields, in order: J gene, V gene, clone size, D gene, CDR3 DNA, CDR3 protein. D genes are given only for firm matches. Only part of the rows carry a size: once, few, many, or a class if the clone is expanded.

TRBJ1-6 | TRBV23-1 | few | NA | TGCGCCAGCGGACCCCGAACAGGGTCGGGGAATTCACCCCTCCACTTT | CASGPRTGSGNSPLHF
TRBJ1-6 | TRBV2 | NA | TRBD1 | TGTGCCAGCAGGCCAAACCCGACAGGGAGGAATTCACCCCTCCACTTT | CASRPNPTGRNSPLHF
TRBJ2-5 | TRBV28 | NA | TRBD2 | TGTGCCAGCAGTTCGCAGACTAGCGGGGCTGGGGAGACCCAGTACTTC | CASSSQTSGAGETQYF
TRBJ1-1 | TRBV10-3 | NA | NA | TGTGCCATCAGTGAGTCAAACAGCAACCCCCGGGGGGCTGAAGCTTTCTTT | CAISESNSNPRGAEAFF
TRBJ2-3 | TRBV5-1 | NA | TRBD2 | TGCGCCAGCAGCTCCGGGACTAAACGGGAAACAGATACGCAGTATTTT | CASSSGTKRETDTQYF
TRBJ1-1 | TRBV10-1 | NA | TRBD1 | TGCGCCAGCGGACAGGCGAACACTGAAGCTTTCTTT | CASGQANTEAFF
TRBJ2-1 | TRBV5-1 | NA | TRBD2 | TGCGCCAGCAGCTTGGGACTAGCTTTTGGTGAGCAGTTCTTC | CASSLGLAFGEQFF
TRBJ1-2 | TRBV2 | few | NA | TGTGCCAGCAGCCCAGGGGTCTCTCCTGGCTACACCTTC | CASSPGVSPGYTF
TRBJ2-2 | TRBV6-1 | NA | NA | TGTGCCAGCAGTGAAGCGCTGGGGTCGCACGGGGAGCTGTTTTTT | CASSEALGSHGELFF
TRBJ2-7 | TRBV18 | NA | TRBD1 | TGTGCCAGCTCGGGCGACAGGGGCTCCTACGAGCAGTACTTC | CASSGDRGSYEQYF
TRBJ2-5 | TRBV7-9 | NA | NA | TGTGCCAGCAGCTCGCGGGAGACCCAGTACTTC | CASSSRETQYF
TRBJ2-3 | TRBV6-1 | NA | NA | TGTGCCAGCAGTGACACGGGGGCCAGCACAGATACGCAGTATTTT | CASSDTGASTDTQYF
TRBJ1-5 | TRBV30 | NA | TRBD1 | TGTGCCTGGAGGGGACAGGGGTATTTTGGCAATCAGCCCCAGCATTTT | CAWRGQGYFGNQPQHF
TRBJ1-6 | TRBV7-6 | NA | NA | TGTGCCAGCAGCCGAGCCTCGCGATCACCCCTCCACTTT | CASSRASRSPLHF
TRBJ1-4 | TRBV28 | NA | NA | TGTGCCAGCAGTTTGCGGGGCTCAACTAATGAAAAACTGTTTTTT | CASSLRGSTNEKLFF